This entry is about one TCR beta chain. This clonotype was detected many times. Its antigen specificity is not known. No base quality values were provided; no much bigger clone lies one nucleotide off. These data originate in a study of lung T cells in sarcoidosis with Löfgren's syndrome (dated by TCRdb to about 2017). Concerning the study at large: Sarcoidosis was described as a granulomatous, mainly pulmonary disease marked by CD4+ T cell accumulation in bronchoalveolar lavage fluid. The repertoire analyses centered on Lofgren's syndrome patients.

Sequencing was carried out with an Illumina MiSeq. TCRdb applied fastp at Q25 and MiXCR to the public reads, then kept only in-frame beta chains. Every entry covers one CDR3 protein and lists the most common genes and DNA from its rows. A total of 6,500 to 9,500 distinct CDR3 sequences appear in this sample, 21% of them only once. The top ten constitute roughly 25% of the sample. Reading from cysteine to phenylalanine, the CDR3 counts 13 amino acids. The sequence is cut down to CDR3 DNA, 39 bases in frame from base 1. The germline V gene encodes CDR1 DFQATT and CDR2 SNEGSKA (reference sequence). V was cut back by 2 bases and J by 4 bases, leaving a gap of 11 bases between them. The study profiled TCR repertoires of CD4+ T cells collected through bronchoalveolar lavage. Beyond this particular receptor, the publication reports: Recognition of a sarcoidosis-associated antigen was only suggested, and the antigen itself remained putative and was not identified. Analysis of alphabeta pairing showed that TRAV12-1 paired preferentially with TRBV2, and the TCRs formed by this pairing showed CDR3 homology. In Lofgren's syndrome patients, relative to control subjects, TRAV12-1 and TRBV2 were reported to be the most expanded V gene segments. Multiple Lofgren's syndrome patients were reported to share TRAV12-1 and TRBV2 CDR3 motifs, a finding that suggests public CD4+ TCR repertoires.

Sequencing input: CD4+ T cells from bronchoalveolar lavage fluid. The chain links TRBV20-1 with TRBJ1-2; D gene: possibly TRBD1, on 6 matching bases. The sequence came from a human donor with sarcoidosis (Löfgren's syndrome or another form), or a control subject (not recorded which). The DNA sequence is TGCAGTGCTAGACAGGGGTTAGGCTATGGCTACACCTTC. Translated, it reads CSARQGLGYGYTF.